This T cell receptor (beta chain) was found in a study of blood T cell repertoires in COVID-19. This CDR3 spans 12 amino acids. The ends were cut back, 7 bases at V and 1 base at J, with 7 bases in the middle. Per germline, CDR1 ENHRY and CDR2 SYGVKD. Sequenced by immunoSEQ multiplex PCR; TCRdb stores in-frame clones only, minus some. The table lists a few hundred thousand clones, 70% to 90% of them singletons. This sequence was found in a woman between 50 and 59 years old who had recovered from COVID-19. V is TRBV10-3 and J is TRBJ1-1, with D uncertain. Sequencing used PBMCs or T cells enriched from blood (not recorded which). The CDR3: CAITGRNTEAFF. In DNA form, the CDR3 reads TGTGCCATCACGGGTCGGAACACTGAAGCTTTCTTT.